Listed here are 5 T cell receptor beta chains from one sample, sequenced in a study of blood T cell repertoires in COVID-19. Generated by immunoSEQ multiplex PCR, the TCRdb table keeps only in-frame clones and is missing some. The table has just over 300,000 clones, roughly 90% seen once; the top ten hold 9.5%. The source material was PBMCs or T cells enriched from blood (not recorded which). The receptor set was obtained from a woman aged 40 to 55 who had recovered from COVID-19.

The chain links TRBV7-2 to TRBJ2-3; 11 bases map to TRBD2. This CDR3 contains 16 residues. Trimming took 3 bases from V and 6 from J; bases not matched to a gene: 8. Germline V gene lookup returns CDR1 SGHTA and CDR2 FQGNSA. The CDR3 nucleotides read TGTGCCAGCAGCTTTCCTTTAGCGGGGGGGCCGGATACGCAGTATTTT. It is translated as CASSFPLAGGPDTQYF. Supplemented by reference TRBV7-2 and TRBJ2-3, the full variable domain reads GAGVSQSPSNKVTEKGKDVELRCDPISGHTALYWYRQSLGQGLEFLIYFQGNSAPDKSGLPSDRFSAERTGGSVSTLTIQRTQQEDSAVYLCASSFPLAGGPDTQYFGPGTRLTVL.

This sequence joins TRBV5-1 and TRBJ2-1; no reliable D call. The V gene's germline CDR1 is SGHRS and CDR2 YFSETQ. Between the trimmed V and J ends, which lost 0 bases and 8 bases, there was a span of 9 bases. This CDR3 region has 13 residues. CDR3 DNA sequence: TGCGCCAGCAGCTTGGATCTAGTCGATGAGCAGTTCTTC. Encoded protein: CASSLDLVDEQFF.

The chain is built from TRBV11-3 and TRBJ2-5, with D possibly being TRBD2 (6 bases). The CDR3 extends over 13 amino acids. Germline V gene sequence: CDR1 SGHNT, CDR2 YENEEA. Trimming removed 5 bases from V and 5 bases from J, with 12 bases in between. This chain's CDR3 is CASSAGLAETQYF. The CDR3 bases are TGTGCCAGCAGCGCGGGGTTGGCGGAGACCCAGTACTTC.

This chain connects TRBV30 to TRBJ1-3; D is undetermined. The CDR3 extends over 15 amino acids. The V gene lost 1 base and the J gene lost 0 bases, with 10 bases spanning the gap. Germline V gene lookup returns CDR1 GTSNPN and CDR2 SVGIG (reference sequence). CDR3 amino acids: CAWSAQISSGNTIYF. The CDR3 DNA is TGTGCCTGGAGTGCCCAGATTTCCTCTGGAAACACCATATATTTT.

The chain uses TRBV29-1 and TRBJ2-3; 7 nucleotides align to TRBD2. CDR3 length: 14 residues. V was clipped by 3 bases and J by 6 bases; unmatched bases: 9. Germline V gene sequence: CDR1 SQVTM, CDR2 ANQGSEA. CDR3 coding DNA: TGCAGCGTTGAGGCGTGGGGGGGGTCCGATACGCAGTATTTT. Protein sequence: CSVEAWGGSDTQYF.